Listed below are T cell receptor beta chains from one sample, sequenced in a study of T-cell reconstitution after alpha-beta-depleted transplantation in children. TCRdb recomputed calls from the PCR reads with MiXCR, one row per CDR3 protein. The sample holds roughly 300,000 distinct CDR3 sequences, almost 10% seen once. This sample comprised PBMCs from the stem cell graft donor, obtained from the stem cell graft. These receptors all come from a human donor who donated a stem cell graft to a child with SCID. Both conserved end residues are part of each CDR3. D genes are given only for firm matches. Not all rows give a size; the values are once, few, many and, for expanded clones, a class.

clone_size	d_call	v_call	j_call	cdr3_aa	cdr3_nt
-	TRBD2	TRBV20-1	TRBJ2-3	CSAIPAGGTDTQYF	TGCAGTGCTATCCCCGCGGGGGGCACAGATACGCAGTATTTT
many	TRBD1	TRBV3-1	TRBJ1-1	CASSRGAGGMNTEAFF	TGTGCCAGCAGCCGAGGGGCAGGGGGCATGAACACTGAAGCTTTCTTT
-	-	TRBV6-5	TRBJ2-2	CASSYLAGELFF	TGTGCCAGCAGTTACTTAGCCGGGGAGCTGTTTTTT
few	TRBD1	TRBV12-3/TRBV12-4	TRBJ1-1	CASSLSDRGWNTEAFF	TGTGCCAGCAGTTTATCAGACAGGGGATGGAACACTGAAGCTTTCTTT
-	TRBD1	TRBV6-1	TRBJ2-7	CASRPPGQGLVEQYF	TGTGCCAGCAGACCTCCGGGACAGGGTTTAGTCGAGCAGTACTTC
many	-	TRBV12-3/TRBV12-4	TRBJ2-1	CASSLGGSNHNEQFF	TGTGCCAGCAGTTTAGGAGGCAGTAACCACAATGAGCAGTTCTTC
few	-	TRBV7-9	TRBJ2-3	CASRYSTDTQYF	TGTGCCAGCAGGTATAGCACAGATACGCAGTATTTT
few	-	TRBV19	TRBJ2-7	CASSIERGRVYEQYF	TGTGCCAGTAGTATAGAACGGGGACGGGTCTACGAGCAGTACTTC
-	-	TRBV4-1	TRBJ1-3	CASSREGGNSGNTIYF	TGCGCCAGCAGCCGTGAAGGCGGAAACTCTGGAAACACCATATATTTT
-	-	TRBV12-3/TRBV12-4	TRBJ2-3	CASSPFGVSLTDTQYF	TGTGCCAGCAGCCCTTTTGGTGTTTCCTTGACAGATACGCAGTATTTT
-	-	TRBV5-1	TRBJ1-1	CASSSGRRDTEAFF	TGCGCCAGCAGCTCGGGGAGGAGGGACACTGAAGCTTTCTTT
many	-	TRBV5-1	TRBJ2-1	CASSLGGLDNEQFF	TGCGCCAGCAGCTTGGGGGGTCTCGACAATGAGCAGTTCTTC
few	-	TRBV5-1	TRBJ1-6	CASSAGDSRSYNSPLHF	TGCGCCAGCAGCGCGGGAGACAGCCGCTCCTATAATTCACCCCTCCACTTT
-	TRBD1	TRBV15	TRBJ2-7	CATSRDGTASTEQYF	TGTGCCACCAGCAGAGACGGGACAGCCTCTACGGAGCAGTACTTC
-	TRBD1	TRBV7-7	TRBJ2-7	CASSKDRGEQYF	TGTGCTAGCAGCAAGGACAGGGGGGAGCAGTACTTC
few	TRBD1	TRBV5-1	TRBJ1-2	CASSVGQEGYGYTF	TGCGCCAGCAGCGTAGGACAGGAGGGCTATGGCTACACCTTC
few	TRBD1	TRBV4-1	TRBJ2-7	CASSQPQTGLYEQYF	TGCGCCAGCAGCCAGCCCCAGACAGGGTTGTACGAGCAGTACTTC
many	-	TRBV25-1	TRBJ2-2	CASSGWQNTGELFF	TGTGCCAGCAGTGGTTGGCAGAACACCGGGGAGCTGTTTTTT